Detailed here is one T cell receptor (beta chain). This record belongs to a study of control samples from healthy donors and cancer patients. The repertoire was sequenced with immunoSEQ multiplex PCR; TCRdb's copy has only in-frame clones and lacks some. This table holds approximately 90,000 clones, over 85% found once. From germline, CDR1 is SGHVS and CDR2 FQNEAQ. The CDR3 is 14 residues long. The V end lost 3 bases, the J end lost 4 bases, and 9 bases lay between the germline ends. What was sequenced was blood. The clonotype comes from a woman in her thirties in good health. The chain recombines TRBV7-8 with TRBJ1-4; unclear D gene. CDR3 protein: CASSLGPLNEKLFF. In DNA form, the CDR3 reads TGTGCCAGCAGCTTGGGCCCCCTTAATGAAAAACTGTTTTTT.